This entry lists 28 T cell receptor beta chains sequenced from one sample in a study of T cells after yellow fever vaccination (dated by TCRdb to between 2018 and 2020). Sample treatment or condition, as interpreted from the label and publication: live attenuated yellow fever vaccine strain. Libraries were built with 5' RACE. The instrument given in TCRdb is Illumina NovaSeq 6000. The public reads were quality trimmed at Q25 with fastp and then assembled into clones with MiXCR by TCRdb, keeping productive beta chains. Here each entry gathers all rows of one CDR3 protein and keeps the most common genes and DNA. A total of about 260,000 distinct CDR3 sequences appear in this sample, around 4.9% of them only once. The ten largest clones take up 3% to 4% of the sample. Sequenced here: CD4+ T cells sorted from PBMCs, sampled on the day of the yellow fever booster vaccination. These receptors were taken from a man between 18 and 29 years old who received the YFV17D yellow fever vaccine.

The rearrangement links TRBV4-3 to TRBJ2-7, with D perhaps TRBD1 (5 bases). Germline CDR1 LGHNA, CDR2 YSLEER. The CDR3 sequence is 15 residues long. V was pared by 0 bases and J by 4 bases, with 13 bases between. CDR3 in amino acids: CASSQDRQTGYEQYF. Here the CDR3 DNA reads TGCGCCAGCAGCCAAGATAGGCAAACAGGTTACGAGCAGTACTTC.

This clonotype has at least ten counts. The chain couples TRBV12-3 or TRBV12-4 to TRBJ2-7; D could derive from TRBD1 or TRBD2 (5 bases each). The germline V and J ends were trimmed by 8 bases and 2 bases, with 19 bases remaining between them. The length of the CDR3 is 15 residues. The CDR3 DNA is TGTGCCAGCCAAAACGCTGGGACGACGACCTACGAGCAGTACTTC. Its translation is CASQNAGTTTYEQYF.

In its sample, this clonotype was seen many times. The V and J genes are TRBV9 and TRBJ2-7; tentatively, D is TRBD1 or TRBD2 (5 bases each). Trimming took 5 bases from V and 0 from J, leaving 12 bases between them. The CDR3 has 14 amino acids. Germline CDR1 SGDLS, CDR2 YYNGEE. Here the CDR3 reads CASSGGGISYEQYF. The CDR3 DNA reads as TGTGCCAGCAGTGGTGGGGGAATCTCCTACGAGCAGTACTTC. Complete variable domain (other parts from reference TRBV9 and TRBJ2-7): DSGVTQTPKHLITATGQRVTLRCSPRSGDLSVYWYQQSLDQGLQFLIQYYNGEERAKGNILERFSAQQFPDLHSELNLSSLELGDSALYFCASSGGGISYEQYFGPGTRLTVT.

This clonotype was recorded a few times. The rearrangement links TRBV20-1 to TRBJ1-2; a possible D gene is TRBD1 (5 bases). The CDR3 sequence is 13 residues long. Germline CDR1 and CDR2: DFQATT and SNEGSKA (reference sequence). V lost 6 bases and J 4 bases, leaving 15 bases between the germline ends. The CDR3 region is CSAGEGNSYGYTF. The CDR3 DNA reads TGCAGTGCAGGGGAGGGGAATAGCTATGGCTACACCTTC.

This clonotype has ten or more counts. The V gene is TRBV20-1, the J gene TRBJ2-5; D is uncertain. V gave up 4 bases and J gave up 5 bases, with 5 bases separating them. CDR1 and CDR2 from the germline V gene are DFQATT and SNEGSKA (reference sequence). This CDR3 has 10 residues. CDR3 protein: CSAIFETQYF. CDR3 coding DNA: TGCAGTGCTATTTTTGAGACCCAGTACTTC.

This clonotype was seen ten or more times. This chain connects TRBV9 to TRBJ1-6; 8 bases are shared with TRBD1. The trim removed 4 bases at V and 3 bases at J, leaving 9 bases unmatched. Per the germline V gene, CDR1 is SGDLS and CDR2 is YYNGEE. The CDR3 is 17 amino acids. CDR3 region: CASSSRGQANYNSPLHF. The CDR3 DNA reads TGTGCCAGCAGCTCAAGGGGACAGGCGAACTATAATTCACCCCTCCACTTT.

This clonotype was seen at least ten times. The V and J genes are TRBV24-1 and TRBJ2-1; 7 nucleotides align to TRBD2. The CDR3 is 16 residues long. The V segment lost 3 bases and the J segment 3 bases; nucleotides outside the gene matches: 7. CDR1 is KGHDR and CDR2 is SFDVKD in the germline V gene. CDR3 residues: CATSDAGAGNYNEQFF. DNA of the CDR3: TGTGCCACCAGTGATGCTGGAGCGGGGAACTACAATGAGCAGTTCTTC.

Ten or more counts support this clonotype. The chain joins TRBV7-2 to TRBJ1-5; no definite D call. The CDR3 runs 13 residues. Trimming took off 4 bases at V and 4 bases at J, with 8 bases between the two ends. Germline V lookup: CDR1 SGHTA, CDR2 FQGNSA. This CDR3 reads CASSSRRNQPQHF. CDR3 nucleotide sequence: TGTGCCAGCAGCTCAAGAAGGAATCAGCCCCAGCATTTT.

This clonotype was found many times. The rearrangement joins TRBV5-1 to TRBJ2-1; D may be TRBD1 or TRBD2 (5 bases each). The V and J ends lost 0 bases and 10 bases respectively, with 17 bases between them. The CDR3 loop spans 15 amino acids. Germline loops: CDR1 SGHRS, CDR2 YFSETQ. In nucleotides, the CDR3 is TGCGCCAGCAGCTTGGCCTGGGGGACCCCTGGGGAGCAGTTCTTC. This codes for CASSLAWGTPGEQFF.

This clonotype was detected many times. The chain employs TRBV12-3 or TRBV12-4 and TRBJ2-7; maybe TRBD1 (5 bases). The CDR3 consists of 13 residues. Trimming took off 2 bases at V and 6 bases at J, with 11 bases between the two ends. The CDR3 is CASSLSGIAEQYF. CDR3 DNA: TGTGCCAGCAGTTTATCAGGGATAGCCGAGCAGTACTTC.

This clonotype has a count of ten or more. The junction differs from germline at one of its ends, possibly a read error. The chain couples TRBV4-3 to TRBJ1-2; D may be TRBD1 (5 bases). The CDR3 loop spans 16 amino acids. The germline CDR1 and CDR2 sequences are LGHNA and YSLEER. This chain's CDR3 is CASSQDIVDFPWGTHF. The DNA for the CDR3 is TGCGCCAGCAGCCAAGATATCGTCGACTTCCCATGGGGGACCCACTTC.

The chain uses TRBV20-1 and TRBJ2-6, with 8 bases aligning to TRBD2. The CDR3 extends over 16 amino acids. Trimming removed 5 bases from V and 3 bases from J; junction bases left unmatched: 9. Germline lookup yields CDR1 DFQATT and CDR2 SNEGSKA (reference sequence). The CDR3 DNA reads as TGCAGTGCTCCCGGGACTAGTAGGGTTGGGGCCAACGTCCTGACTTTC. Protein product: CSAPGTSRVGANVLTF.

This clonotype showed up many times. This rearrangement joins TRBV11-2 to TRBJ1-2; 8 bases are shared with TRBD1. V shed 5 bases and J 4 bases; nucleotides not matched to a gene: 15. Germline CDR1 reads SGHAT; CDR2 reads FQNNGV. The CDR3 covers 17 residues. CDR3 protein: CASSRQGGQGAGYGYTF. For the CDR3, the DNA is TGTGCCAGCAGCCGCCAGGGGGGTCAGGGGGCTGGCTATGGCTACACCTTC.

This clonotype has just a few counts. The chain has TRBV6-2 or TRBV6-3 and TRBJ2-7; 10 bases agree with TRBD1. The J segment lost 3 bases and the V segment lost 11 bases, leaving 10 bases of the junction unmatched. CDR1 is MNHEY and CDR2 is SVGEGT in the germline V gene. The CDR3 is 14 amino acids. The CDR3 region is CASRRTGGNYEQYF. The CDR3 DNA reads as TGTGCCTCAAGGCGGACAGGGGGGAACTACGAGCAGTACTTC.

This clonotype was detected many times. CDR3 DNA: TGTGCCAGCAGCTTCGTCCGCAATGAGCAGTTCTTC. This gives the protein CASSFVRNEQFF. The V and J genes are TRBV7-8 and TRBJ2-1; the D is unclear. The CDR3 sequence is 12 residues long. The germline V gene encodes CDR1 SGHVS and CDR2 FQNEAQ. V lost 3 bases, J lost 6 bases, and 6 bases lay in between.

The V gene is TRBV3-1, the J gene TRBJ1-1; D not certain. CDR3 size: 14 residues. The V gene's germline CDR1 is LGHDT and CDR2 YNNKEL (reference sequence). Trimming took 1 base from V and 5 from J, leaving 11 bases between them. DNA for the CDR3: TGTGCCAGCAGCCAAGCGGGCGGCTATACTGAAGCTTTCTTT. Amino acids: CASSQAGGYTEAFF.

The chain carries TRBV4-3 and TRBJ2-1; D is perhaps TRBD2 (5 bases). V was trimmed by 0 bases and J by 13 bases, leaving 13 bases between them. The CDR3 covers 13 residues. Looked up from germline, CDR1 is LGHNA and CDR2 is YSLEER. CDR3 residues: CASSQDPRTPQFF. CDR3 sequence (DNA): TGCGCCAGCAGCCAAGATCCGAGGACTCCCCAGTTCTTC.

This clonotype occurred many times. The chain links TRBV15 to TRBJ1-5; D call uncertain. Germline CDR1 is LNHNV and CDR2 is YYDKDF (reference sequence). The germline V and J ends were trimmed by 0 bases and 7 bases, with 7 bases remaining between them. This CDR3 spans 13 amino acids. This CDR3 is CATSRDSEQPQHF. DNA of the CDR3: TGTGCCACCAGCAGAGATTCGGAACAGCCCCAGCATTTT.

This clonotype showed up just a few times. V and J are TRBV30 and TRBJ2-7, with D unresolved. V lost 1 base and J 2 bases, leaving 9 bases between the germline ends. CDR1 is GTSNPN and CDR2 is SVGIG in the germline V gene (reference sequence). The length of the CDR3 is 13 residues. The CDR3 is CAWSGLLPYEQYF. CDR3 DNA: TGTGCCTGGAGTGGTCTACTACCCTACGAGCAGTACTTC.

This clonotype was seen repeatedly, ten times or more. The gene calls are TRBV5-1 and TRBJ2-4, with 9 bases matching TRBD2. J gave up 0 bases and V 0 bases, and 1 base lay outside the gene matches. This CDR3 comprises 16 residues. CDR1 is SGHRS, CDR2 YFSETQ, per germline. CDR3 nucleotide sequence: TGCGCCAGCAGCTTGGTAGCGGGGGAAGCCAAAAACATTCAGTACTTC. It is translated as CASSLVAGEAKNIQYF.

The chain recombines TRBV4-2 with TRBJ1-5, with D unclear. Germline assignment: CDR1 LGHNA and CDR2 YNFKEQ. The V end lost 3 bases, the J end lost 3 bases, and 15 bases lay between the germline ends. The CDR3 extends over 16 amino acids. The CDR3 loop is CASSQDFQETNQPQHF. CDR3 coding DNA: TGTGCCAGCAGCCAGGACTTCCAGGAAACCAATCAGCCCCAGCATTTT.

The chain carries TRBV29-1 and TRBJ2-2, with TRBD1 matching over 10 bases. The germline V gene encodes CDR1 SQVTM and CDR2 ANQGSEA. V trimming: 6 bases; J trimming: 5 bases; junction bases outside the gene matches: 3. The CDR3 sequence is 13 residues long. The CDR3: CSVRTGGTGELFF. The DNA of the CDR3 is TGCAGCGTGAGGACAGGGGGGACCGGGGAGCTGTTTTTT.

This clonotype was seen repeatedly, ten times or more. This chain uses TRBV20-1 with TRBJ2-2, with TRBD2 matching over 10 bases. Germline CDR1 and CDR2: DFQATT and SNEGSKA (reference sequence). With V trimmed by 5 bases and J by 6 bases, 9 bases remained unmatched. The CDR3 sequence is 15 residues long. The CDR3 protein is CSAPSLAGLPGELFF. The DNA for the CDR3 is TGCAGTGCTCCCTCACTAGCGGGGCTACCCGGGGAGCTGTTTTTT.

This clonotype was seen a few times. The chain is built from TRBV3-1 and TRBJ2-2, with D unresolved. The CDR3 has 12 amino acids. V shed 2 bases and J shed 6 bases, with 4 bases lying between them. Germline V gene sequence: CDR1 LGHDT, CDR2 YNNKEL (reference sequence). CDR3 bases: TGTGCCAGCAGCCAATTGGCCGGGGAGCTGTTTTTT. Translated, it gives CASSQLAGELFF.

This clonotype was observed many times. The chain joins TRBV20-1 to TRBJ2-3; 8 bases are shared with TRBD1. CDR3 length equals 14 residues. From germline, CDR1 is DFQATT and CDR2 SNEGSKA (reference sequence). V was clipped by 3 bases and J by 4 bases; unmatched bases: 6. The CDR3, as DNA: TGCAGTGCTAGGGACAGGGTAGGATCAGATACGCAGTATTTT. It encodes CSARDRVGSDTQYF.

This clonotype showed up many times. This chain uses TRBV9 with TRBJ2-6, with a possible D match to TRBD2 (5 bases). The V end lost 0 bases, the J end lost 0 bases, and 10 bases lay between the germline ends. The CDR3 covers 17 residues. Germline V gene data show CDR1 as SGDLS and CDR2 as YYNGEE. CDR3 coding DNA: TGTGCCAGCAGCGTAGTCCCGGGGTACTCTGGGGCCAACGTCCTGACTTTC. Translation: CASSVVPGYSGANVLTF.

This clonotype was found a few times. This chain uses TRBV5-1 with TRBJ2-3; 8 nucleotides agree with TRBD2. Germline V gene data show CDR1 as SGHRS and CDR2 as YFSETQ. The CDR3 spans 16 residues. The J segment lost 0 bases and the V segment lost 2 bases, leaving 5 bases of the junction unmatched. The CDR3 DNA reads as TGCGCCAGCAGCTTAGGAGCGGGGGATAGCACAGATACGCAGTATTTT. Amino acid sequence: CASSLGAGDSTDTQYF.

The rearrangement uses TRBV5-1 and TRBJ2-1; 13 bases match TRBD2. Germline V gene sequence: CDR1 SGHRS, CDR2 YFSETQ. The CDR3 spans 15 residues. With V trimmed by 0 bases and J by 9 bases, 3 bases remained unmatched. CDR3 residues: CASSLEGLAGSEQFF. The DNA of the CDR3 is TGCGCCAGCAGCTTGGAGGGACTAGCGGGAAGTGAGCAGTTCTTC.